The text below deals with one T cell receptor beta chain. TCRdb's copy holds only in-frame clones and misses some; the assay was immunoSEQ multiplex PCR. The repertoire consists of roughly 200,000 clones, with around 80% occurring once and the leading ten covering approximately 13%. Per the germline V gene, CDR1 is MDHEN and CDR2 is SYDVKM. This CDR3 is 13 amino acids long. Losses at the gene ends were 6 bases for V and 5 bases for J; bases not matched to a gene: 5. The data were obtained in a study of blood T cell repertoires in COVID-19. The sequence was collected from a man aged 45-65 years who had recovered from COVID-19. The material sequenced was peripheral blood. The V gene is TRBV28, the J gene TRBJ1-1; 8 positions agree with TRBD1. CDR3: CASRIQGGTEAFF. In nucleotides, the CDR3 is TGTGCCAGCAGGATACAGGGGGGAACTGAAGCTTTCTTT.